The 3 T cell receptor beta chains below all came from one sample that was sequenced in a study of blood T cells in healthy people across ages. The second PCR ran roughly 6 to 11 cycles with a sample-barcoded 5' primer and J-beta primers. MiXCR was run by TCRdb on the 5' RACE reads, yielding one entry per CDR3 protein. The sample lists more than 800,000 distinct CDR3 sequences, more than 40% occurring once. Material: blood. All receptors come from a woman aged 60-75 years in good health.

This rearrangement joins TRBV5-1 to TRBJ2-1; no clear D. The CDR3 is 11 residues long. Deletions cut 2 bases from V and 8 bases from J, with 5 bases between. CDR1 is SGHRS and CDR2 is YFSETQ in the germline V gene. CDR3 in amino acids: CASSFKHEQFF. DNA of the CDR3: TGCGCCAGCAGCTTTAAACATGAGCAGTTCTTC.

This chain uses TRBV29-1 with TRBJ2-3; 8 bases are a match to TRBD2. CDR1 SQVTM and CDR2 ANQGSEA come from the germline V gene. This CDR3 comprises 15 residues. The J segment lost 4 bases and the V segment lost 7 bases, leaving 13 bases of the junction unmatched. The CDR3 bases are TGCAGCGCGCCCACAGCGGGAGCCCTCGCAGATACGCAGTATTTT. Translation gives CSAPTAGALADTQYF.

This sequence joins TRBV11-2 and TRBJ2-1, with unresolved D. There are 15 residues in the CDR3. The germline V gene encodes CDR1 SGHAT and CDR2 FQNNGV. V lost 5 bases, J lost 9 bases, and 20 bases lay in between. CDR3 bases: TGTGCCAGCAGCCCTGAAGGGTTCCCGGATCTTGAGCAGTTCTTC. Protein: CASSPEGFPDLEQFF.